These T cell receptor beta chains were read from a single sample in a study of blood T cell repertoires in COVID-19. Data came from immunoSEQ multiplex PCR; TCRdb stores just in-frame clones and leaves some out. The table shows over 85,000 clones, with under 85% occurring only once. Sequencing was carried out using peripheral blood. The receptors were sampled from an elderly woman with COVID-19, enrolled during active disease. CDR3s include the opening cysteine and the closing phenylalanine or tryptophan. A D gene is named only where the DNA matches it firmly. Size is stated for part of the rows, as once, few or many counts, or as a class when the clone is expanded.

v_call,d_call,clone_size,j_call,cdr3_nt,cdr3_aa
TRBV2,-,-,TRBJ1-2,TGTGCCAGCAGCGAACAGGGAAAACGCTATGGCTACACCTTC,CASSEQGKRYGYTF
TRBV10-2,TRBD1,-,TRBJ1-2,TGCGCCAGCAGAGGACAGGGGGTTAACTATGGCTACACCTTC,CASRGQGVNYGYTF
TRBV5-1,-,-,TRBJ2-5,TGCGCCAGCAGCTTGGGTCGCCAAGAGACCCAGTACTTC,CASSLGRQETQYF
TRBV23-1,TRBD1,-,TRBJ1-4,TGCGCCAGCAGTCAATCGAAAGGGACAGGGGTGGGAGCTAATGAAAAACTGTTTTTT,CASSQSKGTGVGANEKLFF
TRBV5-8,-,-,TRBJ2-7,TGTGCCAGCAGCTTTAGAGTTGGCTACGAGCAGTACTTC,CASSFRVGYEQYF
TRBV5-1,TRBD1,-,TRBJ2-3,TGCGCCAGCAGCCCACCTAGGGACAGGGTTGGAGGCAATACGCAGTATTTT,CASSPPRDRVGGNTQYF
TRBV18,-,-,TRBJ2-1,TGTGCCAGCTCACCATTCACAGGGTCCTTGTCCTACAATGAGCAGTTCTTC,CASSPFTGSLSYNEQFF
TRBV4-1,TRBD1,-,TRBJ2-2,TGCGCCAGCAGGCTACAGGGGGCGGACGGGGAGCTGTTTTTT,CASRLQGADGELFF
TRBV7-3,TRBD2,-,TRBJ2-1,TGTGCCAGCAGCCCTTCGGGGGGGTCCTACAATGAGCAGTTCTTC,CASSPSGGSYNEQFF
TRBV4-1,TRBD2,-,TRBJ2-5,TGCGCCAGCAGCCCTCTCGGGGGGGCCGGAGAGACCCAGTACTTC,CASSPLGGAGETQYF
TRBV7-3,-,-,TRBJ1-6,TGTGCCAGCAGCTCGGGAAACAGGGCAACCAATTCACCCCTCCACTTT,CASSSGNRATNSPLHF
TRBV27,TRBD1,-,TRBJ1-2,TGTGCCAGCAGGACCCCGGGACAGGGGAGCTATGGCTACACCTTC,CASRTPGQGSYGYTF
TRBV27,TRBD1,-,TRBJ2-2,TGTGCCAGCAGTCCTCCCAGACAGGGGGCTATCGGGGAGCTGTTTTTT,CASSPPRQGAIGELFF
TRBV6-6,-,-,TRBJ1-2,TGTGCCAGCAGTCTGACGGGGGGAGGCTACACCTTC,CASSLTGGGYTF
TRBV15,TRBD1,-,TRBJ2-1,TGTGCCACCAGCAAGACCGGGACAGGGGACTACAATGAGCAGTTCTTC,CATSKTGTGDYNEQFF
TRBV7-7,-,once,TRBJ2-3,TGTGCCAGCAGCTTAGTGGGAGCAGACACAGATACGCAGTATTTT,CASSLVGADTDTQYF
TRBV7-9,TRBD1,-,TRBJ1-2,TGTGCCAGCAGCCAGACCTCCGGGACAGGGCATGGCTACACCTTC,CASSQTSGTGHGYTF
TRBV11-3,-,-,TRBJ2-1,TGTGCCAGCAGCTTAGAGCAGGGTAGGAATGAGCAGTTCTTC,CASSLEQGRNEQFF
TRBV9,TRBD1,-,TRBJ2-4,TGTGCCAGCAGCCCGGACAGGGCGGGGGCCAAAAACATTCAGTACTTC,CASSPDRAGAKNIQYF
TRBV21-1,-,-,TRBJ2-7,TGTGCCAGCAGCACCCCGGGACAGGGTACCTACGAGCAGTACTTC,CASSTPGQGTYEQYF
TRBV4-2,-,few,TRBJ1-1,TGTGCCAGCAGCCAAGATAGGGAGGGTCGTGATCCCACAGGTGAAGCTTTCTTT,CASSQDREGRDPTGEAFF
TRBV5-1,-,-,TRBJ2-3,TGCGCCAGCAGCTTCGGGGGAACAGATACGCAGTATTTT,CASSFGGTDTQYF
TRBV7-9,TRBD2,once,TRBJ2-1,TGTGCCAGCAGCTTGCGGGAGTACAATGAGCAGTTCTTC,CASSLREYNEQFF
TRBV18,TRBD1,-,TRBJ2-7,TGTGCCAGCTCTTCCTCACAGGGGTCCGAGCAGTACTTC,CASSSSQGSEQYF
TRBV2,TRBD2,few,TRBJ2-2,TGTGCCAGCAGTGGCTTAGCGGGCCATAACACCGGGGAGCTGTTTTTT,CASSGLAGHNTGELFF
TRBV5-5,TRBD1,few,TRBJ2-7,TGTGCCAGCCGAAGGGGGCCGGACTACGAGCAGTACTTC,CASRRGPDYEQYF
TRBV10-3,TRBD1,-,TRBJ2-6,TGTGCCATCAGGGGACAGGGGGCAGCGTCTGGGGCCAACGTCCTGACTTTC,CAIRGQGAASGANVLTF
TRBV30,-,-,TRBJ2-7,TGTGCCTGGAGTGTAAGGGGGAGCTCCTACGAGCAGTACTTC,CAWSVRGSSYEQYF
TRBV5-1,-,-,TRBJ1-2,TGCGCCAGCAGCCCTACGGGATCGACGGGGTATGGCTACACCTTC,CASSPTGSTGYGYTF
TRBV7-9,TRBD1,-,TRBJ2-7,TGTGCCAGCAGTTTTTCCACCGGGACAGGGGCCCACGAGCAGTACTTC,CASSFSTGTGAHEQYF